This T cell receptor beta chain was identified during a study of OX40 agonist ivuxolimab in advanced cancers. Some clones are missing from TCRdb's copy, which holds only in-frame ones; the method was immunoSEQ multiplex PCR. Counted here are fewer than 90,000 clones, about 90% occurring once; the ten biggest clones make up approximately 2.3%. Per germline, CDR1 SGHTA and CDR2 FQGNSA. The CDR3 has 15 residues. Trimming stripped 1 base from V and 2 bases from J, with 10 bases between. The sequencing used CD4+ or CD8+ T cells sorted from blood, collected in a trial of the OX40 agonist ivuxolimab. The clonotype originates from an adult with an advanced solid tumor such as melanoma, head and neck, liver or kidney cancer. The chain has TRBV7-2 and TRBJ2-3; D is unclear. Here the CDR3 reads CASSLGWEHTDTQYF. The CDR3 DNA sequence: TGTGCCAGCAGCTTAGGCTGGGAACACACAGATACGCAGTATTTT.